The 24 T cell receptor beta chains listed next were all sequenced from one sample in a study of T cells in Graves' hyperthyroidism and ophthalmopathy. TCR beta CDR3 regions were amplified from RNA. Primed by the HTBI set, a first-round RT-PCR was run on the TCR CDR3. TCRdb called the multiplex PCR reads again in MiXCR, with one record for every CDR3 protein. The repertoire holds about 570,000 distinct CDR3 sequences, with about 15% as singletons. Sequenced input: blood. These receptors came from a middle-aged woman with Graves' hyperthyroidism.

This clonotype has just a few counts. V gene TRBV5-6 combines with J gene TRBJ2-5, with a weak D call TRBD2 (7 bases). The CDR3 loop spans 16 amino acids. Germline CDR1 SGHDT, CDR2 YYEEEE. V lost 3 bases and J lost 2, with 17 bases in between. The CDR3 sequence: CASSSGGPGGQETQYF. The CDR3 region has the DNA TGTGCCAGCAGCTCGGGGGGCCCGGGGGGTCAAGAGACCCAGTACTTC.

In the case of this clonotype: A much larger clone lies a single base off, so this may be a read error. DNA for the CDR3: TGCAGTGCTAGACAGACCCTGACCCACGAGCAGTACTTC. This translates into CSARQTLTHEQYF. The genes are TRBV29-1 and TRBJ2-7; D is perhaps TRBD1 (5 bases). CDR1 is SQVTM, CDR2 ANQGSEA, per germline. This CDR3 is 13 amino acids long.

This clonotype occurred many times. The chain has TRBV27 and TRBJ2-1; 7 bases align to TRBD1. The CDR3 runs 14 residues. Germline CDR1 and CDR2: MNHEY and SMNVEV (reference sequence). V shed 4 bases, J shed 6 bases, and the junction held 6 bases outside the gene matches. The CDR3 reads CASSSTGLGNEQFF. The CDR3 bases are TGTGCCAGCAGTTCGACAGGGTTGGGCAATGAGCAGTTCTTC.

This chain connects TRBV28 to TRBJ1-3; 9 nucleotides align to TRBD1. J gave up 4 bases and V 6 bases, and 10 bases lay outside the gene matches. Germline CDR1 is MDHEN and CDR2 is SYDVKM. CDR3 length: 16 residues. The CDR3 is CASSRTGTGWGNTIYF. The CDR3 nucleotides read TGTGCCAGCAGCCGAACCGGGACAGGGTGGGGAAACACCATATATTTT.

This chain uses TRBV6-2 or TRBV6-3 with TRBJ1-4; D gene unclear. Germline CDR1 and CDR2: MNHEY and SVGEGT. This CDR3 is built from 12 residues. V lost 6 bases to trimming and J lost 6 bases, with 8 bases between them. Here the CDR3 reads CASSGWDEKLFF. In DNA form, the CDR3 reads TGTGCCAGCAGCGGGTGGGATGAAAAACTGTTTTTT.

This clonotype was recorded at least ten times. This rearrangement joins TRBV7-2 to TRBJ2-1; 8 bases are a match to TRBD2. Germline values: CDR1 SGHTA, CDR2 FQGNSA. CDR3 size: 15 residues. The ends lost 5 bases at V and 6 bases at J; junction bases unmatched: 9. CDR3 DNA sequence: TGTGCCAGCAGCGTTGGGACTAGGTTGGGCAATGAGCAGTTCTTC. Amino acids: CASSVGTRLGNEQFF. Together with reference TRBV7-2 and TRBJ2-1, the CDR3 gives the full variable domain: GAGVSQSPSNKVTEKGKDVELRCDPISGHTALYWYRQSLGQGLEFLIYFQGNSAPDKSGLPSDRFSAERTGGSVSTLTIQRTQQEDSAVYLCASSVGTRLGNEQFFGPGTRLTVL.

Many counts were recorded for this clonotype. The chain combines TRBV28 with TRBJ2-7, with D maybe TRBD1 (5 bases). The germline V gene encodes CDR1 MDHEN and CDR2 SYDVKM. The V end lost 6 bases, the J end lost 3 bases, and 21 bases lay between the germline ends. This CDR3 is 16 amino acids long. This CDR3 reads CASSFPRKGLNYEQYF. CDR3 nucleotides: TGTGCCAGCAGCTTCCCTCGGAAGGGGCTTAACTACGAGCAGTACTTC.

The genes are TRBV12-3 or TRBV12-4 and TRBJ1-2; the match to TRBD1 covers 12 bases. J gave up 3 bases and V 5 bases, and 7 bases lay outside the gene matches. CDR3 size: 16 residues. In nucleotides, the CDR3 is TGTGCCAGCAGTACCGGGACAGGGGGCATGGACTATGGCTACACCTTC. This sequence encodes CASSTGTGGMDYGYTF.

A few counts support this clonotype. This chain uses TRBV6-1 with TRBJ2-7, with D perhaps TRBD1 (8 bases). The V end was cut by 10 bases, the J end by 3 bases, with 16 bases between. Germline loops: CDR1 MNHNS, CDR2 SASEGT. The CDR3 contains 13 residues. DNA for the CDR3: TGTGCCACCGTGGACAGGGACTACTACGAGCAGTACTTC. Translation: CATVDRDYYEQYF.

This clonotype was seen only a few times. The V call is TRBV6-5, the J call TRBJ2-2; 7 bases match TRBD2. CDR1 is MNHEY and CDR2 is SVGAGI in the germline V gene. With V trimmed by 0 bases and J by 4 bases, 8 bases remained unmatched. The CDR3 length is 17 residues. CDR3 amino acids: CASSYSAGTGFTGELFF. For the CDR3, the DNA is TGTGCCAGCAGTTACTCAGCGGGAACGGGGTTCACCGGGGAGCTGTTTTTT.

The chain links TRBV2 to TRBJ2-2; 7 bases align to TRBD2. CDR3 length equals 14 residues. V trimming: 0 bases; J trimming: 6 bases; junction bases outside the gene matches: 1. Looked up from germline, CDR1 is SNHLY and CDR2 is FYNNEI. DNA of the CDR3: TGTGCCAGCAGTGAAGCGGGAGGGCCCGGGGAGCTGTTTTTT. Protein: CASSEAGGPGELFF. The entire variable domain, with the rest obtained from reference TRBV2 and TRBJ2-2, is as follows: EPEVTQTPSHQVTQMGQEVILRCVPISNHLYFYWYRQILGQKVEFLVSFYNNEISEKSEIFDDQFSVERPDGSNFTLKIRSTKLEDSAMYFCASSEAGGPGELFFGEGSRLTVL.

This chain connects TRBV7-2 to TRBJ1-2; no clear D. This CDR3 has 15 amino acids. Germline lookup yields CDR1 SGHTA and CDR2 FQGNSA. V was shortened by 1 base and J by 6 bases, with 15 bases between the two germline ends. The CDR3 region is CASSLGNTERDGYTF. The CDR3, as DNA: TGTGCCAGCAGCTTAGGAAACACGGAAAGAGATGGCTACACCTTC.

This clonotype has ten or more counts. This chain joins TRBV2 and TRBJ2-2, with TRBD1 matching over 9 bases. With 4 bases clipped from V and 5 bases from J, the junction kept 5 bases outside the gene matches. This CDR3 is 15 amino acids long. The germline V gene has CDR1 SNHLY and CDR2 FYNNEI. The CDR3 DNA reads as TGTGCCAGCAGTGGGGGGACAGGGAGAACCGGGGAGCTGTTTTTT. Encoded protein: CASSGGTGRTGELFF.

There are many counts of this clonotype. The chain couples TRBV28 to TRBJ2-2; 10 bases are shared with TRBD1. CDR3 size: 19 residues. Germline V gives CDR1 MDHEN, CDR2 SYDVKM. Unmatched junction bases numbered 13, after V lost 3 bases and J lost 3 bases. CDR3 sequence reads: CASSLGLRQGAMDTGELFF. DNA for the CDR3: TGTGCCAGCAGTTTGGGCCTGAGACAGGGGGCGATGGACACCGGGGAGCTGTTTTTT.

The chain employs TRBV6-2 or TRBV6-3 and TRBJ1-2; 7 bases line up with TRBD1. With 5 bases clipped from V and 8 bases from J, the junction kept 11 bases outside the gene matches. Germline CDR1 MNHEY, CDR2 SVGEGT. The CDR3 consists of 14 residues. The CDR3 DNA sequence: TGTGCCAGCAGTGATACGGACAGGAGAAGGGGCTACACCTTC. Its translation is CASSDTDRRRGYTF.

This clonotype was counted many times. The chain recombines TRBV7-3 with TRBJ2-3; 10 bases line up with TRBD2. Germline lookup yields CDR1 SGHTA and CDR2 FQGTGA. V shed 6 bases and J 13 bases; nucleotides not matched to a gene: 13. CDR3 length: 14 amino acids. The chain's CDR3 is CASRSSTLAGDEYF. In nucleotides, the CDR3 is TGTGCCAGCAGGTCTTCCACTCTAGCGGGAGACGAGTATTTT.

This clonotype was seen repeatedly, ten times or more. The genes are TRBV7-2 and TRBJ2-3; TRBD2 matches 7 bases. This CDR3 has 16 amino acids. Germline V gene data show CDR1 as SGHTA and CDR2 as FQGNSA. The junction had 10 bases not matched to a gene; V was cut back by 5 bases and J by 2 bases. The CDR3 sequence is CASSARLAENTDTQYF. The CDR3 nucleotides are TGTGCCAGCAGCGCCAGACTAGCAGAAAACACAGATACGCAGTATTTT.

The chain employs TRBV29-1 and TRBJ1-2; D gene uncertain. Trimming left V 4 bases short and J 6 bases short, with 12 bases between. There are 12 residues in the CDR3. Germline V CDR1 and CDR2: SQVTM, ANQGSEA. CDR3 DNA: TGCAGCGTTGCGTCGGCTAATGATGGCTACACCTTC. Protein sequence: CSVASANDGYTF.

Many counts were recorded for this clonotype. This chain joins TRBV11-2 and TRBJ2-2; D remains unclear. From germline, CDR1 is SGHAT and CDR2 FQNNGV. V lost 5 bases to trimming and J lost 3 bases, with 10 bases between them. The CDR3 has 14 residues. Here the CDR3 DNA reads TGTGCCAGCAGCCCAAGAGGTTACACCGGGGAGCTGTTTTTT. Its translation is CASSPRGYTGELFF.

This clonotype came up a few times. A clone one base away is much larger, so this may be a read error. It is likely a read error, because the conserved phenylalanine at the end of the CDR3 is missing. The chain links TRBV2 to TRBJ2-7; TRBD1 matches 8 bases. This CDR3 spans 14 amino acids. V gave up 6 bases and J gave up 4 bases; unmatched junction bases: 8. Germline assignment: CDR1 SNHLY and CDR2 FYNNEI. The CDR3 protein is CASRDEDRAYEQYL. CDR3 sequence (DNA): TGTGCCAGCAGGGACGAGGACAGGGCTTACGAGCAGTACCTC.

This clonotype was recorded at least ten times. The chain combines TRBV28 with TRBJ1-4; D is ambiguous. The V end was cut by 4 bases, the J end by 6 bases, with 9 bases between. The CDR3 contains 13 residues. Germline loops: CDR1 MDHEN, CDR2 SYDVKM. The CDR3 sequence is CASSWPGYEKLFF. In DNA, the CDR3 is TGTGCCAGCAGTTGGCCCGGGTATGAAAAACTGTTTTTT.

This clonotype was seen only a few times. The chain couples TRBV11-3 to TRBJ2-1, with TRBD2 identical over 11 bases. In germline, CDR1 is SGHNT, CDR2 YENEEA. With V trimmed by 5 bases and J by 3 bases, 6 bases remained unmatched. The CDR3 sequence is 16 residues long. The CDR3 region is CASSQRTSGFYNEQFF. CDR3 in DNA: TGTGCCAGCAGCCAACGGACTAGCGGGTTCTACAATGAGCAGTTCTTC.

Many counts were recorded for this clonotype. CDR3 bases: TGCAGTGCTAGAGATATGGAGGGGTTGGCGGGTCAGCCCCAGCATTTT. Translation gives CSARDMEGLAGQPQHF. The rearrangement joins TRBV20-1 to TRBJ1-5; a possible D gene is TRBD1 (5 bases). Between the trimmed V and J ends, which lost 0 bases and 6 bases, there was a span of 18 bases. The CDR3 runs 16 residues. CDR1 and CDR2 (germline): DFQATT, SNEGSKA (reference sequence).

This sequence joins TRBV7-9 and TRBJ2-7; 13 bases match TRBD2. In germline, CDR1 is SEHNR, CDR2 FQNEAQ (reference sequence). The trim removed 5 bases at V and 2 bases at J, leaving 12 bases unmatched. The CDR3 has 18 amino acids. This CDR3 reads CASSPTMTSGRNTYEQYF. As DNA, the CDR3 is TGTGCCAGCAGCCCAACTATGACTAGCGGGAGGAACACCTACGAGCAGTACTTC.